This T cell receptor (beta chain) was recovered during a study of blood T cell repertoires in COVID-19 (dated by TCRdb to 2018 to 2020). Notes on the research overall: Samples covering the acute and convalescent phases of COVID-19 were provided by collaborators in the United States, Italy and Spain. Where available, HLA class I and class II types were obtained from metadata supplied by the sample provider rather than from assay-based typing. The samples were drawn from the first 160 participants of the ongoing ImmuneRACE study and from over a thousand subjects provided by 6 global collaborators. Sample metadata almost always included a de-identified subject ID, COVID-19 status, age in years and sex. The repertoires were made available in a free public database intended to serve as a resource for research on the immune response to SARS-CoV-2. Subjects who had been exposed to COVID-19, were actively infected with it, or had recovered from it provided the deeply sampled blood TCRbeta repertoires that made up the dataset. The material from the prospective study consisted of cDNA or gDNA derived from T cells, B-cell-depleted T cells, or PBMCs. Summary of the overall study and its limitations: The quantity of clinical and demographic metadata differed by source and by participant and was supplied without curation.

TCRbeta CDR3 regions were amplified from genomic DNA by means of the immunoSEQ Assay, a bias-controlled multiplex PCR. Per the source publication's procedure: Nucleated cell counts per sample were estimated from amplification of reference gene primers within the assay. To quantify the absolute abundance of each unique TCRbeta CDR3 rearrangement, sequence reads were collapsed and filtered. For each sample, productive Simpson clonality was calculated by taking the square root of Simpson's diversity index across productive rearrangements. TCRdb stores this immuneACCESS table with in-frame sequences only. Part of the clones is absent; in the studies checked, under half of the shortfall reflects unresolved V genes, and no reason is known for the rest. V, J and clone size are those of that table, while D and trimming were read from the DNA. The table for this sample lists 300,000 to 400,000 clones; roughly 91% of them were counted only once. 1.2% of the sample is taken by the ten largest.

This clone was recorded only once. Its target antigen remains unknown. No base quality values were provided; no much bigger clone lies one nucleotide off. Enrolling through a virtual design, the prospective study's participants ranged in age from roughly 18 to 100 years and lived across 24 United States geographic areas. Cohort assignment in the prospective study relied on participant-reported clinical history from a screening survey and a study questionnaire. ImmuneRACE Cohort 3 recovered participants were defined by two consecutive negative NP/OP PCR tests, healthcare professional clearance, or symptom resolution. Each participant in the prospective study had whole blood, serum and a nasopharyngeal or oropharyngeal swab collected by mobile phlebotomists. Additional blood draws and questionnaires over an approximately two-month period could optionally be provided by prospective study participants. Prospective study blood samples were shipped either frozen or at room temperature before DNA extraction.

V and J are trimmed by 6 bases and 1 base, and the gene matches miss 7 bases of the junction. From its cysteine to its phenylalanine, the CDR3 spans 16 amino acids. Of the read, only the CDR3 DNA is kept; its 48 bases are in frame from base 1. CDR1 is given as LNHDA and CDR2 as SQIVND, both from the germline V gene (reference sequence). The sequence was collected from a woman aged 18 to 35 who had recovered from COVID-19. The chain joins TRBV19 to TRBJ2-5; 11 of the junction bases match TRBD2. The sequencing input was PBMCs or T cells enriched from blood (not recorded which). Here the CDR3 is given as CASSRLAGSSQETQYF. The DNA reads TGTGCCAGTAGCAGACTAGCGGGGAGCAGCCAAGAGACCCAGTACTTC. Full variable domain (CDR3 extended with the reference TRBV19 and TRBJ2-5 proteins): DGGITQSPKYLFRKEGQNVTLSCEQNLNHDAMYWYRQDPGQGLRLIYYSQIVNDFQKGDIAEGYSVSREKKESFPLTVTSAQKNPTAFYLCASSRLAGSSQETQYFGPGTRLLVL.